These T cell receptor beta chains were read from a single sample in a study of shared clonotypes between healthy human individuals. Some clones are missing from TCRdb's copy, which holds only in-frame ones; the method was immunoSEQ multiplex PCR. Altogether fewer than 1 million clones are present, around 96% being singletons, with the ten largest covering about 0.25%. Sequenced material: naive CD8+ T cells sorted from blood. The receptors derive from a man aged 25 to 45 in good health. CDR3s include the opening cysteine and the closing phenylalanine or tryptophan. Each record gives: clone size, J gene, D gene, V gene, CDR3 DNA, CDR3 protein. A D gene is named only where the DNA matches it firmly. Size values are once, few and many counts, or a class for expanded clones, and some rows have none.

size: .; J: TRBJ2-3; D: .; V: TRBV6-5; DNA: TGTGCCAGCAGTTATCCAGGAGGGACGCAGTATTTT; CDR3: CASSYPGGTQYF
size: .; J: TRBJ2-1; D: TRBD2; V: TRBV13; DNA: TGTGCCAGCAGTCTAGCGGGAGCCTGGTACGAGCAGTTCTTC; CDR3: CASSLAGAWYEQFF
size: .; J: TRBJ1-1; D: TRBD1; V: TRBV2; DNA: TGTGCCAGCAGTACGTGGGACAGGGGGAACGCTGAAGCTTTCTTT; CDR3: CASSTWDRGNAEAFF
size: .; J: TRBJ2-1; D: TRBD2; V: TRBV27; DNA: TGTGCCAGCAGTTTTCTTCGACTAGCTACTAACAATGAGCAGTTCTTC; CDR3: CASSFLRLATNNEQFF
size: .; J: TRBJ2-7; D: TRBD2; V: TRBV28; DNA: TGTGCCAGCAGTTCGCTGATTAGCGGGCCGGGCTACGAGCAGTACTTC; CDR3: CASSSLISGPGYEQYF
size: .; J: TRBJ1-1; D: TRBD1; V: TRBV7-6; DNA: TGTGCCAGCAGCCCAGGGGACAGGGGGAACACTGAAGCTTTCTTT; CDR3: CASSPGDRGNTEAFF
size: once; J: TRBJ2-3; D: .; V: TRBV10-1; DNA: TGCGCCAGCAGTGAGCGTGACAGTACGAATGTTGACACAGATACGCAGTATTTT; CDR3: CASSERDSTNVDTDTQYF
size: .; J: TRBJ2-3; D: .; V: TRBV4-1; DNA: TGCGCCAGCAGCCCGGAGGTCGGTAGCGGAATGCATACGCAGTATTTT; CDR3: CASSPEVGSGMHTQYF
size: once; J: TRBJ2-7; D: TRBD1; V: TRBV29-1; DNA: TGCAGCGTCCAACCGGGACAGTCCTACGAGCAGTACTTC; CDR3: CSVQPGQSYEQYF
size: .; J: TRBJ2-2; D: .; V: TRBV5-4; DNA: TGTGCCAGCAGCTCCCGGAGGGGTATTCCTAACACCGGGGAGCTGTTTTTT; CDR3: CASSSRRGIPNTGELFF
size: .; J: TRBJ2-3; D: TRBD2; V: TRBV5-6; DNA: TGTGCCAGCAGCTTGACTAGCGGGAGAATGGATACGCAGTATTTT; CDR3: CASSLTSGRMDTQYF
size: .; J: TRBJ1-1; D: .; V: TRBV6-5; DNA: TGTGCCAGCAGGGGCACTGAAGCTTTCTTT; CDR3: CASRGTEAFF
size: .; J: TRBJ2-3; D: TRBD1; V: TRBV28; DNA: TGTGCCAGCAGTTTGCACAGGGGTGACACAGATACGCAGTATTTT; CDR3: CASSLHRGDTDTQYF
size: .; J: TRBJ2-1; D: TRBD2; V: TRBV5-4; DNA: TGTGCCAGCAGCCGGACTAGCGGGATCAGCAATGAGCAGTTCTTC; CDR3: CASSRTSGISNEQFF
size: .; J: TRBJ2-3; D: .; V: TRBV4-1; DNA: TGCGCCAGCAGCCAAGTAGGGTTAACAGATACGCAGTATTTT; CDR3: CASSQVGLTDTQYF
size: .; J: TRBJ1-1; D: .; V: TRBV28; DNA: TGTGCCAGCAGTTTGTCAGGGGTGAACACTGAAGCTTTCTTT; CDR3: CASSLSGVNTEAFF
size: .; J: TRBJ2-1; D: TRBD2; V: TRBV11-2; DNA: TGTGCCAGCAGCTTTACGAATAGCGGGAGCTCCTACAATGAGCAGTTCTTC; CDR3: CASSFTNSGSSYNEQFF
size: .; J: TRBJ2-3; D: .; V: TRBV7-9; DNA: TGTGCCAGCAGCCCCGGGTCAGATACGCAGTATTTT; CDR3: CASSPGSDTQYF
size: .; J: TRBJ1-2; D: TRBD1; V: TRBV5-4; DNA: TGTGCCAGCAGCTACGGACAGGGTGACTATGGCTACACCTTC; CDR3: CASSYGQGDYGYTF
size: .; J: TRBJ1-2; D: .; V: TRBV7-6; DNA: TGTGCCAGCAGCTTAGAACCCGCGGGGGGCTACACCTTC; CDR3: CASSLEPAGGYTF
size: once; J: TRBJ2-7; D: .; V: TRBV29-1; DNA: TGCAGCGCCCAGGAAGCGGCTGCCTACGAGCAGTACTTC; CDR3: CSAQEAAAYEQYF
size: .; J: TRBJ2-7; D: .; V: TRBV25-1; DNA: TGTGCCAGCAGTGAAGGGGGGACTCCATTCTACGAGCAGTACTTC; CDR3: CASSEGGTPFYEQYF
size: .; J: TRBJ1-1; D: .; V: TRBV6-5; DNA: TGTGCCAGCAAGAGGGGGGGGAACACTGAAGCTTTCTTT; CDR3: CASKRGGNTEAFF
size: .; J: TRBJ2-4; D: .; V: TRBV7-9; DNA: TGTGCCAGCAGCCCACCTCCCGCCAAAAACATTCAGTACTTC; CDR3: CASSPPPAKNIQYF
size: .; J: TRBJ2-5; D: TRBD1; V: TRBV9; DNA: TGTGCCAGCAGCGTAGGGACAGGGCCAGAGACCCAGTACTTC; CDR3: CASSVGTGPETQYF
size: .; J: TRBJ2-7; D: .; V: TRBV7-6; DNA: TGTGCCAGCAGCTTATTGGGCGGATCCTACGAGCAGTACTTC; CDR3: CASSLLGGSYEQYF
size: once; J: TRBJ2-1; D: TRBD2; V: TRBV27; DNA: TGTGCCAGCAGTAGCAGACGGAGGGAGGGCGATGAGCAGTTCTTC; CDR3: CASSSRRREGDEQFF
size: .; J: TRBJ1-5; D: TRBD1; V: TRBV2; DNA: TGTGCCAGCAGTGTACCGGGACAGACTGCTTCTAGCAATCAGCCCCAGCATTTT; CDR3: CASSVPGQTASSNQPQHF
size: .; J: TRBJ2-1; D: TRBD2; V: TRBV7-9; DNA: TGTGCCAGCAGCCGGACTAGCGGGATTTACAATGAGCAGTTCTTC; CDR3: CASSRTSGIYNEQFF
size: .; J: TRBJ2-1; D: TRBD2; V: TRBV4-1; DNA: TGCGCCAGCAGCCAAAGCCCCGGGACTAGATACAATGAGCAGTTCTTC; CDR3: CASSQSPGTRYNEQFF
size: .; J: TRBJ2-7; D: .; V: TRBV7-9; DNA: TGTGCCAGCAGCTCCCACACCGGCGAGCAGTACTTC; CDR3: CASSSHTGEQYF
size: .; J: TRBJ2-7; D: .; V: TRBV6-1; DNA: TGTGCCAGCATTTACTACTACGAGCAGTACTTC; CDR3: CASIYYYEQYF
size: .; J: TRBJ2-1; D: .; V: TRBV14; DNA: TGTGCCAGCAGCCAAGGGAGATCGTCCTACAATGAGCAGTTCTTC; CDR3: CASSQGRSSYNEQFF
size: .; J: TRBJ2-7; D: .; V: TRBV2; DNA: TGTGCCAGCACAAACAGGGAAACCTACGAGCAGTACTTC; CDR3: CASTNRETYEQYF
size: .; J: TRBJ2-7; D: TRBD1; V: TRBV6-6; DNA: TGTGCCAGCAGCACAGGGGTCCACGAGCAGTACTTC; CDR3: CASSTGVHEQYF
size: .; J: TRBJ2-1; D: TRBD1; V: TRBV27; DNA: TGTGCCAGCAGTGCCTTGAGGTCCGGGACAGGGTCGAATGAGCAGTTCTTC; CDR3: CASSALRSGTGSNEQFF
size: .; J: TRBJ2-3; D: .; V: TRBV9; DNA: TGTGCCAGCAGCGTAGACGGTCACACAGATACGCAGTATTTT; CDR3: CASSVDGHTDTQYF
size: .; J: TRBJ2-1; D: TRBD1; V: TRBV2; DNA: TGTGCCAGCAGACAGGGGGCTGGCAATGAGCAGTTCTTC; CDR3: CASRQGAGNEQFF
size: .; J: TRBJ2-2; D: .; V: TRBV9; DNA: TGTGCCAGCAGCGGCGGGGAGCTGTTTTTT; CDR3: CASSGGELFF
size: .; J: TRBJ2-7; D: TRBD1; V: TRBV5-1; DNA: TGCGCCAGCAGTAGTATACCGGGACAGGAGTCCTTCAACTTCTACGAGCAGTACTTC; CDR3: CASSSIPGQESFNFYEQYF
size: .; J: TRBJ2-1; D: .; V: TRBV7-2; DNA: TGTGCCAGCAGCTCGCCTCTTGGGACTCCAACTAGCTCCTACAATGAGCAGTTCTTC; CDR3: CASSSPLGTPTSSYNEQFF
size: .; J: TRBJ2-7; D: .; V: TRBV7-9; DNA: TGTGCCAGCAGCTTAGGCCAGGGAGTTAAAGAGCAGTACTTC; CDR3: CASSLGQGVKEQYF
size: .; J: TRBJ2-2; D: .; V: TRBV12-5; DNA: TGTGCTAGTGGTTTGGCTAGTACCGGGGAGCTGTTTTTT; CDR3: CASGLASTGELFF
size: .; J: TRBJ2-3; D: TRBD1; V: TRBV7-9; DNA: TGTGCCGTCCGGACAGGGGGCACAGATACGCAGTATTTT; CDR3: CAVRTGGTDTQYF
size: .; J: TRBJ2-2; D: .; V: TRBV5-1; DNA: TGCGCCAGCAGCCCGGAGGGGATGTGGGCCGGGGAGCTGTTTTTT; CDR3: CASSPEGMWAGELFF
size: .; J: TRBJ1-1; D: .; V: TRBV5-1; DNA: TGCGCCAGCAGCCCGGTCGAAAGGTCGGACACTGAAGCTTTCTTT; CDR3: CASSPVERSDTEAFF
size: .; J: TRBJ2-7; D: .; V: TRBV5-4; DNA: TGTGCCAGCAGCGGGGCAGGGGTCGAGCAGTACTTC; CDR3: CASSGAGVEQYF
size: .; J: TRBJ2-1; D: .; V: TRBV30; DNA: TGTGCCTGGAGGTCACAAAATGAGCAGTTCTTC; CDR3: CAWRSQNEQFF
size: .; J: TRBJ2-1; D: .; V: TRBV5-1; DNA: TGCGCCAGCACTCCCCTGGCGGGCAGAGCCAATGAGCAGTTCTTC; CDR3: CASTPLAGRANEQFF
size: .; J: TRBJ2-7; D: .; V: TRBV14; DNA: TGTGCCAGCAGCCCTAACGGGGGGCGAACCTCCTACGAGCAGTACTTC; CDR3: CASSPNGGRTSYEQYF
size: .; J: TRBJ2-1; D: .; V: TRBV28; DNA: TGTGCCAGCAGTCTCCGGACTTCGTCTTACCGCAATGAGCAGTTCTTC; CDR3: CASSLRTSSYRNEQFF
size: .; J: TRBJ2-3; D: .; V: TRBV7-6; DNA: TGTGCCAGCAGCTTAGGGGTCACAGATACGCAGTATTTT; CDR3: CASSLGVTDTQYF
size: .; J: TRBJ2-7; D: .; V: TRBV19; DNA: TGTGCCAGTAGTGACGGGGACTCAGGAAGTTACGAGCAGTACTTC; CDR3: CASSDGDSGSYEQYF
size: .; J: TRBJ2-1; D: TRBD1; V: TRBV5-4; DNA: TGTGCCAGCAGCTATACCGGGACAGGGGCCCAAGAGCAGTTCTTC; CDR3: CASSYTGTGAQEQFF
size: .; J: TRBJ2-1; D: .; V: TRBV9; DNA: TGTGCCAGCAGCGTAGCCAGGGGACCCTACAATGAGCAGTTCTTC; CDR3: CASSVARGPYNEQFF
size: .; J: TRBJ1-5; D: .; V: TRBV15; DNA: TGTGCCACCAGCAGAGTTGGTAGCAATCAGCCCCAGCATTTT; CDR3: CATSRVGSNQPQHF
size: once; J: TRBJ2-1; D: TRBD2; V: TRBV7-8; DNA: TGTGCCAGCTCGAGCGGGAGTTTCGACAATGAGCAGTTCTTC; CDR3: CASSSGSFDNEQFF
size: .; J: TRBJ2-7; D: .; V: TRBV19; DNA: TGTGCCAGTAGTATGTTCGGGAGTACCTACGAGCAGTACTTC; CDR3: CASSMFGSTYEQYF
size: .; J: TRBJ1-5; D: .; V: TRBV2; DNA: TGTGCCAGCAGTGAAGGGGATCAGCCCCAGCATTTT; CDR3: CASSEGDQPQHF